This T cell receptor beta chain was captured by sequencing in a study of CD8+ T cells in alopecia areata. Turning to the study itself: Those treated were given oral tofacitinib at 5 to 10 mg twice daily.

General observations from the study: Scalp data also include sequences from resident alphabeta T cells of normal skin.

Following RNA extraction, reverse transcription yielded cDNA that acted as the sequencing template. Here immunoSEQ multiplex PCR was the method, and the copy in TCRdb shows in-frame clones only, minus some. The profile shows 150,000 or so clones, around 47% of them singletons. The V end was cut by 4 bases, the J end by 0 bases, with 10 bases between. The germline V gene encodes CDR1 SNHLY and CDR2 FYNNEI. This CDR3 has 15 amino acids. With respect to this clone: Its target is unknown.

Lesional scalp tissue (obtained by punch biopsy) and peripheral blood were collected from alopecia areata patients. Cell sorting was applied to PBMCs, and CD4+ and CD8+ T cells were collected. V gene TRBV2 combines with J gene TRBJ2-1, with D possibly matching TRBD2 (6 bases). The sequence was collected from a human donor with alopecia areata. The sample comprised CD4+ T cells sorted from blood. Written as DNA, the CDR3 is TGTGCCAGCAGTGGGGACTGGGGCTCCTACAATGAGCAGTTCTTC. Amino acids: CASSGDWGSYNEQFF.